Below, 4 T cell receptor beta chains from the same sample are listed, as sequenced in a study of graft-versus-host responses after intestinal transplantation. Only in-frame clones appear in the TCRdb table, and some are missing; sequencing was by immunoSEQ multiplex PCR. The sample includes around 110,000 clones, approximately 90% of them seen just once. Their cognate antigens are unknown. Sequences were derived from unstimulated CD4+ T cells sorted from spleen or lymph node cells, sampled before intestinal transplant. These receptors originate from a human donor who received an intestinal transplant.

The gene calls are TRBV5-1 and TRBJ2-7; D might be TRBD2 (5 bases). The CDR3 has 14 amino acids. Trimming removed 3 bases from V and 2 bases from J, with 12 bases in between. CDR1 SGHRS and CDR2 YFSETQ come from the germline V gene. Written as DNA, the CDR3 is TGCGCCAGCAGCTCTACTAGACCCACCTACGAGCAGTACTTC. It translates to CASSSTRPTYEQYF. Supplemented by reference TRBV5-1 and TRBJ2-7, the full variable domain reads KAGVTQTPRYLIKTRGQQVTLSCSPISGHRSVSWYQQTPGQGLQFLFEYFSETQRNKGNFPGRFSGRQFSNSRSEMNVSTLELGDSALYLCASSSTRPTYEQYFGPGTRLTVT.

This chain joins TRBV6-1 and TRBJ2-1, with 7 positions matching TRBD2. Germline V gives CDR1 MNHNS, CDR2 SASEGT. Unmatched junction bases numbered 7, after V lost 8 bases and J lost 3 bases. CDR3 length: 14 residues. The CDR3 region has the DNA TGTGCCAGCTCAGGGACTATTTTCTACAATGAGCAGTTCTTC. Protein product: CASSGTIFYNEQFF.

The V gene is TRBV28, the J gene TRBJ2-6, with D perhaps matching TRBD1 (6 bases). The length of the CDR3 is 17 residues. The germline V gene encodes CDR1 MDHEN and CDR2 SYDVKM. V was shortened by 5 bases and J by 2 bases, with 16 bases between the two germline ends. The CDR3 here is CASSLYTYRAGANVLTF. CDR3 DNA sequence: TGTGCCAGCAGTCTTTATACCTACAGGGCTGGGGCCAACGTCCTGACTTTC.

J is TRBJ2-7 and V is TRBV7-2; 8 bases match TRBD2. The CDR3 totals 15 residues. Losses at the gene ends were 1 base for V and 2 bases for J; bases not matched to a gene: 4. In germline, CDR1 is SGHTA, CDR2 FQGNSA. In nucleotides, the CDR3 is TGTGCCAGCAGCTTAGTAACTAGCGGACCCTACGAGCAGTACTTC. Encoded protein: CASSLVTSGPYEQYF.